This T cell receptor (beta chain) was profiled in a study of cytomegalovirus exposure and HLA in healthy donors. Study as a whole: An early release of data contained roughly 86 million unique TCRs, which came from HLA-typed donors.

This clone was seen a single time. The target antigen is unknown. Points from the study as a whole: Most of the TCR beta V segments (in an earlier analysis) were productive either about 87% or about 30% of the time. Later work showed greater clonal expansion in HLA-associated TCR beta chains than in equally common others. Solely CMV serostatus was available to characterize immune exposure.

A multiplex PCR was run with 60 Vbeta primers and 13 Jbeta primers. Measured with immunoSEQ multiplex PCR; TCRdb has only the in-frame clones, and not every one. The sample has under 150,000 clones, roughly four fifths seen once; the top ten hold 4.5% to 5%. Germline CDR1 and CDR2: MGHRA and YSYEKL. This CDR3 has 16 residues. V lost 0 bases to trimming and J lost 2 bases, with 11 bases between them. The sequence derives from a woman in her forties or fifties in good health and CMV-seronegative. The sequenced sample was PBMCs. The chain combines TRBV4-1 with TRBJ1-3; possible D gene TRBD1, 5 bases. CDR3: CASSQDPQGAGNTIYF. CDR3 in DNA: TGCGCCAGCAGCCAAGATCCCCAGGGCGCTGGAAACACCATATATTTT.